In its sample, the clone carrying this T cell receptor (beta chain) was seen a few times. Its matching antigen is unknown. TCRdb reanalysed the 5' RACE reads using MiXCR and keeps one entry per CDR3 protein. The data contain fewer than 450,000 distinct CDR3 sequences, 8.5% to 10% of them singletons. The data derive from a study of identical twins. Broader study findings: Sequences that were out-of-frame, alpha and twin-shared displayed an excess of low generation probability. Models predicted too little out-of-frame TCR alpha sharing in monozygotic twins.

The CDR3 sequence is 15 residues long. Between the trimmed V and J ends, which lost 5 bases and 4 bases, there was a span of 18 bases. Germline-derived CDR1 and CDR2 are MNHEY and SMNVEV (reference sequence). Every one of the donors was a healthy Caucasian. This chain links TRBV27 with TRBJ2-7; possible D gene TRBD2, 5 bases. This receptor was taken from a woman in her 50s in good health. The sequenced material came from naive T cells sorted from blood. The CDR3 sequence: CASSPRWVSGYEQYF. CDR3 nucleotides: TGTGCCAGCAGTCCTCGGTGGGTCAGCGGATACGAGCAGTACTTC.